These 32 T cell receptor beta chains were all obtained from the same sample, sequenced in a study of T cell repertoires in cytomegalovirus infection. A single record per CDR3 protein comes from TCRdb applying MiXCR to the reads. The sample has 150,000 to 200,000 distinct CDR3 sequences, about 30% seen once. Sequenced input: PBMCs. The receptors derive from a human donor in good health (CMV status not recorded). Some clones in this sample may be carry-over from other donors' samples.

This clonotype was detected only a few times. This sequence joins TRBV25-1 and TRBJ1-5, with D tentatively TRBD1 (5 bases). The CDR3 is made up of 14 amino acids. Looked up from germline, CDR1 is MGHDK and CDR2 is SYGVNS. V lost 3 bases and J 5 bases, leaving 11 bases between the germline ends. The DNA for the CDR3 is TGTGCCAGCAGTGAGTTGAGGGGAGATCAGCCCCAGCATTTT. Translated, it gives CASSELRGDQPQHF.

To note about this clonotype: This sequence may be a read error, since a much larger clone differs from it by one base. This rearrangement joins TRBV7-2 to TRBJ1-4; D call uncertain. Per germline, CDR1 SGHTA and CDR2 FQGNSA. The length of the CDR3 is 14 residues. V was shortened by 5 bases and J by 8 bases, with 15 bases between the two germline ends. CDR3 sequence: CASSPESVGEKLFF. As DNA, the CDR3 is TGTGCCAGCAGCCCCGAATCTGTAGGCGAAAAACTGTTTTTT.

The chain combines TRBV6-5 with TRBJ1-1; no firm D call. Germline V lookup: CDR1 MNHEY, CDR2 SVGAGI. Trimming stripped 5 bases from V and 0 bases from J, with 19 bases between. The CDR3 sequence is 17 residues long. CDR3 loop: CASSGGESQIMNTEAFF. DNA of the CDR3: TGTGCCAGCAGTGGCGGCGAGAGCCAGATCATGAACACTGAAGCTTTCTTT.

This clonotype has only a few counts. The chain has TRBV5-4 and TRBJ1-2, with unresolved D. The CDR3 has 8 residues. Germline CDR1 and CDR2: SGHNT and YYREEE (reference sequence). The V gene lost 10 bases and the J gene lost 8 bases, with 6 bases spanning the gap. In nucleotides, the CDR3 is TGTGCCTACGGAGGCTACACCTTC. It translates to CAYGGYTF.

The genes are TRBV11-2 and TRBJ2-2; weak D call: TRBD1 (6 bases). The CDR3 loop spans 13 amino acids. V was cut by 6 bases and J by 5 bases, with 10 bases left in between. Germline lookup yields CDR1 SGHAT and CDR2 FQNNGV. Here the CDR3 DNA reads TGTGCCAGCAGGCCAGGGGATACCGGGGAGCTGTTTTTT. It yields the protein CASRPGDTGELFF.

This clonotype was counted only a few times. This sequence joins TRBV5-6 and TRBJ2-1, with a possible D match to TRBD2 (6 bases). V was shortened by 5 bases and J by 0 bases, with 12 bases between the two germline ends. CDR1 and CDR2 (germline): SGHDT, YYEEEE. The CDR3 is 15 residues long. CDR3 residues: CASRLPGVSYNEQFF. The CDR3, as DNA: TGTGCCAGCAGACTCCCGGGGGTCTCCTACAATGAGCAGTTCTTC.

This rearrangement joins TRBV14 to TRBJ1-1; 7 bases map to TRBD1. The germline gives CDR1 SGHDN, CDR2 FVKESK. J gave up 1 base and V 4 bases, and 6 bases lay outside the gene matches. The CDR3 is 15 residues long. The CDR3 DNA is TGTGCCAGCAGCCCACAGGGGACTCCGAACACTGAAGCTTTCTTT. Its translation: CASSPQGTPNTEAFF. Filled out from reference TRBV14 and TRBJ1-1, the complete variable domain reads EAGVTQFPSHSVIEKGQTVTLRCDPISGHDNLYWYRRVMGKEIKFLLHFVKESKQDESGMPNNRFLAERTGGTYSTLKVQPAELEDSGVYFCASSPQGTPNTEAFFGQGTRLTVV.

This sequence joins TRBV19 and TRBJ1-5; D may be TRBD1 (5 bases). Germline V lookup: CDR1 LNHDA, CDR2 SQIVND (reference sequence). Trimming took 5 bases from V and 0 from J, leaving 20 bases between them. This CDR3 is 18 amino acids long. The CDR3 DNA reads as TGTGCCAGTAGTCCCCCTGGGGTTTGGGGCTTTAGCAATCAGCCCCAGCATTTT. Its protein product is CASSPPGVWGFSNQPQHF.

This clonotype was seen many times. J is TRBJ2-6 and V is TRBV7-8, with D hard to call. CDR1 is SGHVS, CDR2 FQNEAQ, per germline. The CDR3 is 12 residues long. CDR3 in DNA: TGTGCGAGTGACTCTGGGGCCAACGTCCTGACTTTC. Amino acid sequence: CASDSGANVLTF.

This chain joins TRBV10-3 and TRBJ2-5; 9 nucleotides agree with TRBD1. This CDR3 has 18 amino acids. Losses at the gene ends were 0 bases for V and 6 bases for J; bases not matched to a gene: 14. Germline V gives CDR1 ENHRY, CDR2 SYGVKD. For the CDR3, the DNA is TGTGCCATCAGTGAGTCAGGGGGACAGGGTCGATTGGAGAAGACCCAGTACTTC. Its protein is CAISESGGQGRLEKTQYF.

This clonotype was detected a few times. This chain uses TRBV7-6 with TRBJ2-1; unclear D gene. Germline V CDR1 and CDR2: SGHVS, FNYEAQ. V lost 1 base, J lost 10 bases, and 8 bases lay in between. This CDR3 is built from 12 residues. The CDR3 region has the DNA TGTGCCAGCAGCTTAGGGGTCGGGGAGCAGTTCTTC. This gives the protein CASSLGVGEQFF. The complete variable domain, with remaining parts taken from reference TRBV7-6 and TRBJ2-1, reads GAGVSQSPRYKVTKRGQDVALRCDPISGHVSLYWYRQALGQGPEFLTYFNYEAQQDKSGLPNDRFSAERPEGSISTLTIQRTEQRDSAMYRCASSLGVGEQFFGPGTRLTVL.

This clonotype has just a few counts. The chain is built from TRBV6-2 or TRBV6-3 and TRBJ2-3, with TRBD1 as a possible D gene (5 bases). Trimming left V 7 bases short and J 8 bases short, with 16 bases between. The CDR3 sequence is 13 residues long. CDR1 and CDR2 from the germline V gene are MNHEY and SVGEGT. The CDR3 nucleotides are TGTGCCAGCACCGAAGGGGCCCGCGTTACGCAGTATTTT. Translating it yields CASTEGARVTQYF.

This chain links TRBV19 with TRBJ1-5, with D hard to call. Per the germline V gene, CDR1 is LNHDA and CDR2 is SQIVND (reference sequence). CDR3 size: 15 residues. Trimming stripped 5 bases from V and 3 bases from J, with 14 bases between. The CDR3 here is CASSSRVSPNQPQHF. For the CDR3, the DNA is TGTGCCAGTAGTTCGCGGGTTTCCCCCAATCAGCCCCAGCATTTT.

This clonotype was counted between two and nine times. The chain joins TRBV7-6 to TRBJ1-5; D gene uncertain. Germline CDR1 SGHVS, CDR2 FNYEAQ. Trimming stripped 4 bases from V and 6 bases from J, with 10 bases between. The CDR3 spans 13 residues. As DNA, the CDR3 is TGTGCCAGCAGCTCACAGTTGAGTCAGCCCCAGCATTTT. Residues: CASSSQLSQPQHF.

The chain joins TRBV20-1 to TRBJ2-2; 8 nucleotides match TRBD1. This CDR3 comprises 14 residues. Per germline, CDR1 DFQATT and CDR2 SNEGSKA (reference sequence). J gave up 6 bases and V 3 bases, and 6 bases lay outside the gene matches. DNA for the CDR3: TGCAGTGCTAGGAGGACAGGGTTTTCCGGGGAGCTGTTTTTT. Protein product: CSARRTGFSGELFF.

The CDR3 DNA is TGTGCCAGCAGCCCCCGAGGGGGATATGGCTACACCTTC. Its protein is CASSPRGGYGYTF. The genes are TRBV5-4 and TRBJ1-2; perhaps TRBD1 as D (6 bases). Trimming shortened V by 4 bases and J by 5 bases, and 12 bases separated the two germline ends. Per the germline V gene, CDR1 is SGHNT and CDR2 is YYREEE (reference sequence). The CDR3 is 13 residues long.

The chain joins TRBV15 to TRBJ1-1, with D possibly being TRBD1 (5 bases). The V end lost 1 base, the J end lost 9 bases, and 15 bases lay between the germline ends. From germline, CDR1 is LNHNV and CDR2 YYDKDF (reference sequence). This CDR3 comprises 14 residues. The DNA of the CDR3 is TGTGCCACCAGCAGAGGAGGGACGGACAAGAAAGCTTTCTTT. This sequence encodes CATSRGGTDKKAFF. Using reference TRBV15 and TRBJ1-1 for the parts outside the CDR3, the full variable domain is DAMVIQNPRYQVTQFGKPVTLSCSQTLNHNVMYWYQQKSSQAPKLLFHYYDKDFNNEADTPDNFQSRRPNTSFCFLDIRSPGLGDTAMYLCATSRGGTDKKAFFGQGTRLTVV.

This clonotype has only a few counts. This chain links TRBV4-3 with TRBJ1-3; D call uncertain. This CDR3 contains 15 residues. Germline assignment: CDR1 LGHNA and CDR2 YSLEER. V dropped 0 bases and J dropped 0 bases, with 6 bases sitting between them. The CDR3 DNA reads TGCGCCAGCAGCCAAGATTGGGGCTCTGGAAACACCATATATTTT. The encoded protein is CASSQDWGSGNTIYF.

The rearrangement joins TRBV12-5 to TRBJ1-5, with a tentative D call TRBD1 (5 bases). The length of the CDR3 is 19 residues. Trimming shortened V by 0 bases and J by 2 bases, and 20 bases separated the two germline ends. Germline assignment: CDR1 LGHNT and CDR2 FRNRAP. CDR3 amino acids: CASGLVLGVGAMGNQPQHF. The DNA for the CDR3 is TGTGCTAGTGGTTTGGTACTTGGTGTAGGGGCCATGGGCAATCAGCCCCAGCATTTT.

This clonotype was seen at least ten times. This sequence joins TRBV7-2 and TRBJ2-5; the match to TRBD2 covers 8 bases. Germline trimming cut 2 bases from V and 2 bases from J; bases unmatched to any gene: 4. The CDR3 has 15 residues. Germline loops: CDR1 SGHTA, CDR2 FQGNSA. CDR3 region: CASSLNGGRQETQYF. CDR3 DNA: TGTGCCAGCAGCTTAAATGGCGGGAGGCAAGAGACCCAGTACTTC.

This chain uses TRBV10-3 with TRBJ2-2, with D possibly matching TRBD1 (6 bases). Per the germline V gene, CDR1 is ENHRY and CDR2 is SYGVKD. The CDR3 totals 14 residues. Trimming took 5 bases from V and 4 from J, leaving 11 bases between them. The chain's CDR3 is CAISKDSLTGELFF. The CDR3 DNA follows: TGTGCCATCAGTAAGGACAGCCTCACCGGGGAGCTGTTTTTT.

This clonotype was detected only a few times. The chain employs TRBV7-2 and TRBJ2-2; no firm D call. The germline V gene encodes CDR1 SGHTA and CDR2 FQGNSA. The germline V and J ends were trimmed by 4 bases and 4 bases, with 4 bases remaining between them. The length of the CDR3 is 12 residues. The CDR3 spells CASSSSTGELFF. The CDR3 coding sequence is TGTGCCAGCAGCTCAAGCACCGGGGAGCTGTTTTTT.

This chain connects TRBV23-1 to TRBJ1-2, with D perhaps TRBD1 (5 bases). TRBV23-1 is recorded as an ORF, its role being uncertain. The CDR3 extends over 13 amino acids. The V gene lost 11 bases and the J gene lost 2 bases, with 15 bases spanning the gap. CDR3 sequence: CAPAGQGNYGYTF. CDR3 DNA: TGCGCCCCAGCCGGGCAGGGAAACTATGGCTACACCTTC.

The genes are TRBV7-9 and TRBJ1-5, with TRBD1 matching over 9 bases. From germline, CDR1 is SEHNR and CDR2 FQNEAQ (reference sequence). With V trimmed by 6 bases and J by 4 bases, 10 bases remained unmatched. This CDR3 has 16 residues. The CDR3 is CASSPFSGTGNQPQHF. The CDR3 nucleotides are TGTGCCAGCAGTCCTTTTTCCGGGACAGGGAATCAGCCCCAGCATTTT.

The chain employs TRBV12-3 or TRBV12-4 and TRBJ2-7; no clear D. The length of the CDR3 is 11 residues. The V gene lost 6 bases and the J gene lost 0 bases, with 3 bases spanning the gap. This chain's CDR3 is CASSYSYEQYF. CDR3 sequence (DNA): TGTGCCAGCAGCTACTCCTACGAGCAGTACTTC.

Turning to this clonotype: The junction differs from germline at one of its ends, possibly a read error. V gene TRBV28 combines with J gene TRBJ2-1; 8 bases match TRBD2. This CDR3 is 15 amino acids long. Per the germline V gene, CDR1 is MDHEN and CDR2 is SYDVKM. CDR3 amino acids: CARSFPRGGFNEQFF. The CDR3 DNA reads TGTGCCAGAAGTTTTCCCCGGGGGGGCTTCAATGAGCAGTTCTTC.

The chain combines TRBV18 with TRBJ2-5; TRBD2 matches at 8 bases. Germline V gene sequence: CDR1 KGHSH, CDR2 LQKENI. The CDR3 totals 15 residues. The trim removed 6 bases at V and 4 bases at J, leaving 10 bases unmatched. Here the CDR3 reads CASSSTSVSSETQYF. CDR3 sequence (DNA): TGTGCCAGCTCTTCGACTAGCGTATCGTCAGAGACCCAGTACTTC.

There are many counts of this clonotype. A clone one base away is much larger, so this may be a read error. The V and J genes are TRBV7-9 and TRBJ2-5, with D uncertain. V was trimmed by 3 bases and J by 2 bases, leaving 1 base between them. Germline V gene lookup returns CDR1 SEHNR and CDR2 FQNEAQ (reference sequence). The CDR3 has 11 residues. The CDR3 spells CASSFQETQYF. In nucleotides, the CDR3 is TGTGCCAGCAGCTTTCAAGAGACCCAGTACTTC. Together with reference TRBV7-9 and TRBJ2-5, the CDR3 gives the full variable domain: DTGVSQNPRHKITKRGQNVTFRCDPISEHNRLYWYRQTLGQGPEFLTYFQNEAQLEKSRLLSDRFSAERPKGSFSTLEIQRTEQGDSAMYLCASSFQETQYFGPGTRLLVL.

The V and J genes are TRBV2 and TRBJ1-5, with D unclear. This CDR3 is built from 14 residues. With 2 bases removed from V and 4 bases from J, the gap between germline ends came to 9 bases. Germline assignment: CDR1 SNHLY and CDR2 FYNNEI. CDR3 sequence reads: CASSERGRNQPQHF. In nucleotides, the CDR3 is TGTGCCAGCAGTGAACGAGGGAGGAATCAGCCCCAGCATTTT. Drawing the rest from reference TRBV2 and TRBJ1-5, the complete variable domain is EPEVTQTPSHQVTQMGQEVILRCVPISNHLYFYWYRQILGQKVEFLVSFYNNEISEKSEIFDDQFSVERPDGSNFTLKIRSTKLEDSAMYFCASSERGRNQPQHFGDGTRLSIL.

The chain joins TRBV12-3 or TRBV12-4 to TRBJ2-7; 8 bases agree with TRBD2. V shed 6 bases and J 2 bases; nucleotides not matched to a gene: 6. CDR3 length: 14 amino acids. CDR3 nucleotide sequence: TGTGCCAGCAGGGATAGCGGGAAAACCTACGAGCAGTACTTC. This sequence encodes CASRDSGKTYEQYF.

At least ten counts were recorded for this clonotype. The DNA for the CDR3 is TGTGCCAGCAGTCCCGGGACCCTGGGAGAGACCCAGTACTTC. This encodes CASSPGTLGETQYF. The chain is built from TRBV6-6 and TRBJ2-5; the D gene could be TRBD1 or TRBD2 (5 bases each). The CDR3 contains 14 residues. Germline V gene data show CDR1 as MNHNY and CDR2 as SVGAGI (reference sequence). The V end lost 5 bases, the J end lost 4 bases, and 14 bases lay between the germline ends.

This clonotype was recorded a few times. The chain couples TRBV12-3 or TRBV12-4 to TRBJ1-6, with 7 bases that match TRBD1. V trimming: 7 bases; J trimming: 5 bases; junction bases outside the gene matches: 5. The CDR3 is made up of 14 amino acids. Here the CDR3 reads CASTRTGNNSPLHF. CDR3 nucleotides: TGTGCCAGCACCCGGACAGGCAATAATTCACCCCTCCACTTT.